This T cell receptor (beta chain) was recorded in a study of T cells expressing NK-cell markers. Study overall: Sorted T-cell subsets CD3+CD56+NKG2C+, CD3+CD56+NKG2C- and CD3+CD56-NKG2C+ were TCR beta-sequenced.

Study findings and constraints: One observes that, in a handful of donors, these clonotypes were also the leading ones within the CD3+CD56-NKG2C+ fraction. Expanded clones of NKG2C+ T cells had an unclear HCMV specificity. Of CD8+ T cells, about 1.0-8% belonged to dominant NKG2C+ clonotypes in roughly 6 donors.

From the 5' RACE reads, TCRdb lists one entry per CDR3 protein and no DNA. Recorded for this sample: about 390,000 distinct CDR3 sequences. A word on this clonotype: Its antigen is not known.

CDR3 length: 15 amino acids. The sequence was obtained from a woman aged 45-65 years in good health. The sample consisted of blood T cells: a sorted CD56 or NKG2C T cell subset, CD4+ or CD8+ T cells, or bulk PBMC T cells (not recorded which). The chain couples TRBV12-3 or TRBV12-4 to TRBJ2-1; as DNA is missing, the TRBD2 call by TCRdb cannot be tested. This chain's CDR3 is CASSLASGRPNEQFF.